This T cell receptor (beta chain) was identified in a study of blood T cell repertoires in COVID-19 (dated by TCRdb to about 2020). The study in broad terms: Samples from collaborators originated in the United States, Italy and Spain and spanned both the acute and convalescent phases of COVID-19. The samples were drawn from the first 160 participants of the ongoing ImmuneRACE study and from over 950 subjects provided by 6 global collaborators. Subjects who had been exposed to COVID-19, were actively infected with it, or had recovered from it provided the deeply sampled blood TCRbeta repertoires that made up the dataset. The prospective study material was composed of cDNA or gDNA derived from T cells, B-cell-depleted T cells, or PBMCs. The repertoires were released in a freely available public database intended as a resource for research on the immune response to SARS-CoV-2. The sample metadata nearly always contained a de-identified subject ID, COVID-19 status, age in years and sex. Where available, HLA class I and class II types were obtained from metadata supplied by the sample provider rather than from assay-based typing. The paper as a whole reports these results and caveats: Clinical and demographic metadata were provided uncurated, with the amount varying by source and participant.

Participants in the prospective study were enrolled through a virtual design, were aged about 18 to 90 years, and lived in 24 United States geographic areas. To assign participants to cohorts, the prospective study relied on clinical history that participants themselves reported in a screening survey and a study questionnaire. Each participant in the prospective study had whole blood, serum and a nasopharyngeal or oropharyngeal swab collected by mobile phlebotomists. Over a roughly 2-month period, participants in the prospective study had the option of providing additional blood draws and questionnaires. Before DNA extraction, blood samples from the prospective study were shipped at room temperature or frozen. Worth noting for this clone: What this receptor recognizes is not known. The junction shows a germline mismatch at one end, possibly a read error.

TCRbeta CDR3 regions were amplified from genomic DNA by means of the immunoSEQ Assay, a bias-controlled multiplex PCR. On the authors' methods: The number of nucleated cells in each sample was estimated by amplification of reference gene primers within the assay. To quantify the absolute abundance of each unique TCRbeta CDR3 rearrangement, sequence reads were collapsed and filtered. For each sample, productive Simpson clonality was calculated as the square root of Simpson's diversity index over productive rearrangements. Entries here come from immuneACCESS through TCRdb and include only in-frame sequences with V and J called. Some clones fail to appear in such tables; in the studies checked, an unresolved V gene covers under half of the shortfall, and the cause of the remainder is unknown. D and trimming come from the DNA, and the V and J calls and clone size come from that table. The sample profile shows about 220,000 clones; around 83% of them were found once. The ten top clones hold about 1.3% of the sample.

The sequence was obtained from a woman between 40 and 55 years old with acute COVID-19. Sequenced material: PBMCs or T cells enriched from blood (not recorded which).

The CDR3 protein: CASSLTSGSWLYW. At the DNA level, the sequence is TGTGCCAGCAGCTTAACTAGCGGGAGTTGGCTTTATTGG. The rearranged chain carries TRBV7-9 and TRBJ2-3, and 11 bases in between align with TRBD2. The CDR3 spans 13 residues, from the cysteine through the tryptophan. Only the CDR3 region is kept as DNA, spanning 39 bases read in frame from base 1. The CDR1 and CDR2 encoded by the germline V gene (reference sequence) are SEHNR and FQNEAQ.